Here is one T cell receptor (beta chain) with its context. The antigen remains unidentified. Prepared TCR beta cDNA libraries contained unique molecular identifiers. The authors obtained 500,000 or so cDNA molecules from approximately 0.91 to 9.4 million T cells. Via MiXCR, TCRdb re-called the PCR reads, giving one row per CDR3 protein. The sample has approximately 730,000 distinct CDR3 sequences, around 46% seen once; the top ten hold 4.9%. The entry originates in a study of post-analysis software for immune sequencing data. Findings and limits, study-wide: Those with multiple sclerosis, the patient group, showed significantly lower normalized Chao1 diversity than controls. Roughly five TRBV segments were more frequent in patients than controls; TRBV5-6, TRBV5-1 and TRBV20-1 belonged to this group. Those samples that were prepared in the same batch co-clustered strongly by F measure.

The CDR3 has 17 amino acids. V dropped 0 bases and J dropped 0; count of bases not matched to a gene: 2. The germline CDR1 and CDR2 sequences are SGHDT and YYEEEE. The rearrangement joins TRBV5-6 to TRBJ2-1; 11 bases are a match to TRBD2. The source material was blood. This receptor was obtained from a girl under 18 with multiple sclerosis. The DNA for the CDR3 is TGTGCCAGCAGCTTGGTGACTAGCGGGATCTCCTACAATGAGCAGTTCTTC. It translates to CASSLVTSGISYNEQFF.